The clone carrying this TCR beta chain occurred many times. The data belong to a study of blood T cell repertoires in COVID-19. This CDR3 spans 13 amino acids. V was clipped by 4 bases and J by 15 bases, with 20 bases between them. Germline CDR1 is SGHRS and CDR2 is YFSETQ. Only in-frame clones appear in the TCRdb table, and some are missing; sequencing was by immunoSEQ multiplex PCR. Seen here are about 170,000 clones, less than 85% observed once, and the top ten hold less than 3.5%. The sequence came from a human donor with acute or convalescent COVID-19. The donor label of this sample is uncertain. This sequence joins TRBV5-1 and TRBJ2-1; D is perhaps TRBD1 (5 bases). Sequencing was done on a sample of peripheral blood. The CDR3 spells CASSLGEGVAGFF. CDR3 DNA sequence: TGCGCCAGCAGCCTTGGAGAAGGGGTTGCCGGGTTCTTC.